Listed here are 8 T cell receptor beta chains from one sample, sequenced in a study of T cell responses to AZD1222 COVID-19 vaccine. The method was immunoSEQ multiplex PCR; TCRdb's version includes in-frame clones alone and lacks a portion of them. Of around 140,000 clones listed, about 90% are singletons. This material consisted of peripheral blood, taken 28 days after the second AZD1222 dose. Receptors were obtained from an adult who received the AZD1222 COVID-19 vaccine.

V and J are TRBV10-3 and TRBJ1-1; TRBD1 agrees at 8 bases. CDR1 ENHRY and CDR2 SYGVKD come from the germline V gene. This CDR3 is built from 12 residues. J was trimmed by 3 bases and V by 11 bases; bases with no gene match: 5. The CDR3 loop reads CAATGGHTEAFF. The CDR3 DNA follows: TGTGCCGCCACAGGGGGTCACACTGAAGCTTTCTTT.

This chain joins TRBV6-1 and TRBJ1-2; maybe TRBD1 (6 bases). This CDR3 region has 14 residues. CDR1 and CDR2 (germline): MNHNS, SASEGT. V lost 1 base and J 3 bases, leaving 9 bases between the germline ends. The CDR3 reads CASSEGRGDYGYTF. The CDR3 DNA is TGTGCCAGCAGTGAAGGCAGGGGAGACTATGGCTACACCTTC.

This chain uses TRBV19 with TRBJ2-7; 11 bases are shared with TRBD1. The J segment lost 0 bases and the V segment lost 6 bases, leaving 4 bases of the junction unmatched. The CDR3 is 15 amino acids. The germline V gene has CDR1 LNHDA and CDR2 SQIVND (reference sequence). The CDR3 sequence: CASSAGTGGSYEQYF. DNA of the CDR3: TGTGCCAGTAGCGCCGGGACAGGGGGCTCCTACGAGCAGTACTTC.

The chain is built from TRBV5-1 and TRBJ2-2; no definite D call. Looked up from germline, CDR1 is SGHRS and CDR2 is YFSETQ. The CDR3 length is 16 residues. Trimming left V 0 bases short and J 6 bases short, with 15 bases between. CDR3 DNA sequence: TGCGCCAGCAGCTTGGGCCCCCTTGTAGTACCCGGGGAGCTGTTTTTT. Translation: CASSLGPLVVPGELFF.

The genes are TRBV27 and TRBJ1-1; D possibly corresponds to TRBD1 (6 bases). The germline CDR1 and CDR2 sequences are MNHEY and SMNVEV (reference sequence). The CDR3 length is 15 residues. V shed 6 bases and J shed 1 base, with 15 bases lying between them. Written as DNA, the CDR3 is TGTGCCAGCAGCCCGACGACAGGAAAGAACACTGAAGCTTTCTTT. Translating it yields CASSPTTGKNTEAFF.

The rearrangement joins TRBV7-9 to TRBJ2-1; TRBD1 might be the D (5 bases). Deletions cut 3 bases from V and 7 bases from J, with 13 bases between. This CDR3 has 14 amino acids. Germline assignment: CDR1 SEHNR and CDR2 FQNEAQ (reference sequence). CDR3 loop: CASSFYTGSNEQFF. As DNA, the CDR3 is TGTGCCAGCAGCTTTTACACAGGTTCAAATGAGCAGTTCTTC.

Here the CDR3 DNA reads TGTGCCATCAGGTCAGACACTAGCAATCAGCCCCAGCATTTT. Translated, it gives CAIRSDTSNQPQHF. J is TRBJ1-5 and V is TRBV10-3; D is unresolved. There are 14 residues in the CDR3. V lost 6 bases and J 0 bases, leaving 9 bases between the germline ends. Looked up from germline, CDR1 is ENHRY and CDR2 is SYGVKD.

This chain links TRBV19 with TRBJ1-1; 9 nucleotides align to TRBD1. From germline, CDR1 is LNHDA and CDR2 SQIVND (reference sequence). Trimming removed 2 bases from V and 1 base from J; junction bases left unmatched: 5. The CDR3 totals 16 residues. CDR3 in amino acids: CASSILRGQGNTEAFF. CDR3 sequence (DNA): TGTGCCAGTAGTATATTGAGGGGACAGGGGAACACTGAAGCTTTCTTT.